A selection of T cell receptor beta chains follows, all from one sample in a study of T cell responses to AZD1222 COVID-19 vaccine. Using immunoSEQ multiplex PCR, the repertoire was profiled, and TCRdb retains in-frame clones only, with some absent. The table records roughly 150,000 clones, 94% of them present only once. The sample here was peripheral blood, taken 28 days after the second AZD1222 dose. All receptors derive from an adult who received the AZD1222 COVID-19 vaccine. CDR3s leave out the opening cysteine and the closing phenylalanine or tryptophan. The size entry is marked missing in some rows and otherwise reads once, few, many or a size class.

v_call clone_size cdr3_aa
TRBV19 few ASSFEGRENYGYT
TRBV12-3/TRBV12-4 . ASSLAASYGYT
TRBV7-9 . ASSLARGTDNQPQH
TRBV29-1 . SVHRKSSYEQY
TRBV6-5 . ASRLAGRYEQY
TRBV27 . ASSSPGTNSPLH
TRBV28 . ASSLRLAGTNEQF
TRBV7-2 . ASSLRLAGGKDTLY
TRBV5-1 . ASSLGQVSYEQY
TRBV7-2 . ASSFQGTEAF
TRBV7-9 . ASSLRFSGNTGELF
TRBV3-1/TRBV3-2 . ASSPTSGAGNEQF
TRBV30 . AWSVGVGRETQY
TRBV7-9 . ASSLGLGANEQF
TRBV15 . ATSRRDFQGITDTQY
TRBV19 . ASTSPGTPGDRGFAF
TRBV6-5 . ATMMGSGGTYEQY
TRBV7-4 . ASSLGRGRTSKNIQY
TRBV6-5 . ASTGGMETQY
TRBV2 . ASSGGLQETQY
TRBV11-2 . ASRPIPGNAEAF
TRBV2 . ASTPTSGIYNEQF
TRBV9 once ASSAGGGQNNSPLH
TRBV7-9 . ASSLAYRGGLVYNEQF
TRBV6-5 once ASRRGQGTGELF
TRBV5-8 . ASSSGDGTRSGELF
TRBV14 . ASSLRDRVGYNEQF
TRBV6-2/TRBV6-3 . ASSYSGIGNTIY
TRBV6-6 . ASSYLDPQNYGYT
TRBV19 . ASSNPPDRDRRTEAF
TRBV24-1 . ATSDTSVETQY
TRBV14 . ASSQDLRQGGIMNTEAF
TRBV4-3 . ASSQDLPWDFSGNTIY
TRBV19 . ASSTPGLAGPLGWDEQF
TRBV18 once ASSPSSTEAF
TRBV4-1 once ASSLKRVVSGREGPDTQY
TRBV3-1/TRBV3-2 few ASSQRQGFYGYT
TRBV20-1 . SAAPGQQQY
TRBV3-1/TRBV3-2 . ASSQEARVYNEQF
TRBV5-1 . ASSLDWATQY